This T cell receptor (beta chain) was sequenced during a study of blood T cells in healthy people across ages. Study-level findings and limits: Donors of long life had a larger count of naive CD4+ cells and greater diversity than aged donors.

V trimming: 3 bases; J trimming: 8 bases; junction bases outside the gene matches: 9. Germline assignment: CDR1 DFQATT and CDR2 SNEGSKA (reference sequence). This CDR3 spans 15 amino acids. This clonotype was counted a few times. What it binds is unknown. A second PCR, run for roughly 7 to 12 cycles, used a sample-barcoded 5' primer plus a J-beta primer mix. Per-sample output comprised a minimum of 3 million paired-end reads containing CDR3. TCRdb reprocessed the 5' RACE reads with MiXCR, giving one entry per CDR3 protein. The table shows about 1 million distinct CDR3 sequences, with 45% occurring only once.

The chain has TRBV20-1 and TRBJ2-1; 11 nucleotides align to TRBD2. This clonotype was sampled from a woman aged 60-75 years in good health. The sample taken for sequencing was blood. The DNA for the CDR3 is TGCAGTGCTAGTAAGGGCCTAGCGGGAGGAGATGAGCAGTTCTTC. It encodes CSASKGLAGGDEQFF.